This paragraph covers one TCR beta chain sequence. Antigen specificity is unknown. This sample is drawn from a study of shared clonotypes between healthy human individuals. The wider study: Those who served as donors were a couple of women and three men between the ages of 18 and 49. Broader study findings: Non-shared clonotypes had lower generation probabilities than those shared by all four donors. Larger estimated richness was generally recorded for naive subsets relative to memory subsets.

The CDR3 contains 13 residues. Germline CDR1 is MDHEN and CDR2 is SYDVKM. The trim removed 6 bases at V and 5 bases at J, leaving 3 bases unmatched. CD45RO-negative cells were positively selected for CCR7, leaving out terminally differentiated effector memory CD45RA+ cells. As originally analysed: ImmunoSEQ output held junction-only sequences without quality scores, so filtering differed. The protocol was immunoSEQ multiplex PCR, while the TCRdb copy is restricted to in-frame clones and leaves out a portion. V and J calls and clone size are those listed in that table; D and trimming were worked out from the DNA. The sample lists under 2,000,000 clones, about 95% occurring once.

The clonotype originates from a man younger than 35 in good health. Material for sequencing was naive CD8+ T cells sorted from blood. The V and J genes are TRBV28 and TRBJ2-2; 7 bases agree with TRBD2. The CDR3 region has the DNA TGTGCCAGCAGCCAGGGAGGGACCGGGGAGCTGTTTTTT. Translated, it gives CASSQGGTGELFF. The whole variable domain, remainder taken from reference TRBV28 and TRBJ2-2, is DVKVTQSSRYLVKRTGEKVFLECVQDMDHENMFWYRQDPGLGLRLIYFSYDVKMKEKGDIPEGYSVSREKKERFSLILESASTNQTSMYLCASSQGGTGELFFGEGSRLTVL.